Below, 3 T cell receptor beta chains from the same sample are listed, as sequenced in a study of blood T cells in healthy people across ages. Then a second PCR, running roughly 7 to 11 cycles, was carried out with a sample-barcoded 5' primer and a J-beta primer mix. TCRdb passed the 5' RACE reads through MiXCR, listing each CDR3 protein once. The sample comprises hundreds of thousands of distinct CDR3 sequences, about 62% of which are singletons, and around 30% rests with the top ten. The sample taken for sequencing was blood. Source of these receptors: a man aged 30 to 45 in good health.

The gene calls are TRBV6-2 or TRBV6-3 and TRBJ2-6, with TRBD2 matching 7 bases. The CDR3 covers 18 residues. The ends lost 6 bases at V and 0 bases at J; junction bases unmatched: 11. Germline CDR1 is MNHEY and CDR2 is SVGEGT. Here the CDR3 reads CASSPEGGNPSGANVLTF. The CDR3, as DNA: TGTGCCAGCAGCCCCGAGGGAGGGAACCCCTCTGGGGCCAACGTCCTGACTTTC.

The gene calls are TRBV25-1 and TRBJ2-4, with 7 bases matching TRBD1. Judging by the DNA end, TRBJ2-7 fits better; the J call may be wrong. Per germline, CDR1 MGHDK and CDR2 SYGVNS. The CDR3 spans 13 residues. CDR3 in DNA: TGTGCCAGCAGCCCAAGAGGGGGCCACGAGCAGTACTTC. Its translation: CASSPRGGHEQYF.

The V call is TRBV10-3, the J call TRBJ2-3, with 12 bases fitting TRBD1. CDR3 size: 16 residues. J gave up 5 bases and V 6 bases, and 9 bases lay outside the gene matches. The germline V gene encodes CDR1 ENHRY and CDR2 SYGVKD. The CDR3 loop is CAISPNRDRGQDTQYF. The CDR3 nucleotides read TGTGCCATCAGCCCCAACCGGGACAGGGGGCAAGATACGCAGTATTTT.